This T cell receptor (beta chain) derives from a study (dated by TCRdb to the mid-2010s). The study in broad terms: The study examined whether tumor-infiltrating Tregs in breast cancer are drawn from blood Tregs or arise in situ by conversion from other CD4+ T cell subsets.

Note on this clonotype: The antigen it recognizes is unknown. No clone much larger than this one lies a single base away; base qualities are absent.

The CDR3 holds 18 amino acids from the cysteine to the phenylalanine. Just the 54-base CDR3 DNA is kept, in frame starting at base 1. V loses 5 bases at its end and J loses 6 bases; junction bases beyond the gene matches: 20. The germline V gene gives CDR1 as MDHEN and CDR2 as SYDVKM. Findings and caveats that apply to the study as a whole: The greatest overlap of tumor-infiltrating Treg TCR alpha and beta sequences was with tumor naive CD4+ T cells, followed next by blood naive CD4+ T cells. The larger-cohort validation was restricted to a single TCR beta V-J rearrangement rather than whole repertoires. Tumor memory CD4+ T cell TCR gene usage clustered with blood and lymph node memory CD4+ cells and lymph node naive CD4+ cells.

To purify naive CD4+ T cells, the Miltenyi Naive CD4+ T Cell Isolation kit was used, and CD25 microbeads served to deplete Tregs. Tregs, naive and memory CD4+ T cells from tumor, blood and ipsilateral draining lymph nodes of five or six breast cancer patients underwent full-length TCR alpha and beta sequencing. Tumor tissue and lymph nodes obtained from ipsilateral axillary dissection were perfused with PBS, minced and then digested with collagenase I and hyaluronidase. A purity exceeding 90% was confirmed by FACS for the sorted cell populations. Full-length TCR variable regions were amplified by 5' RACE PCR with constant-region reverse primers, followed by semi-nested PCR with Nested Universal Primer A. Using the ReliaPrep RNA Cell Miniprep System, total RNA was extracted, and the SMARTer RACE 5'/3' Kit was then used to reverse transcribe the RNA into 5'RACE-ready cDNA. Full-length TCR alpha and beta libraries were barcoded with multiplex adaptors and sequenced on an Illumina MiSeq. In the paper's pipeline: For each of nine subset-tissue groups, sequencing data from the five patients were pooled, and the groups were then compared using unsupervised clustering of TCR gene usage. The Morisita-Horn index, with shared sequences weighted by their contribution to each repertoire, was used to calculate repertoire similarity. The public sequencing data were trimmed at Q25 with fastp and processed into clonotypes with MiXCR by TCRdb, which kept only in-frame beta chains. Each record represents a unique CDR3 protein, reported with the most common genes and DNA among its rows. TCRdb's processing, not the study's, gives the V and J calls here. The sample table contains nearly 55,000 distinct CDR3 sequences; only one count was recorded for approximately 25% of them. The ten largest clones capture around 3% of the sample.

The material sequenced was tumor-infiltrating naive CD4+ T cells sorted from the breast tumor. This specimen's cell subset or site label, per the study, means: naive CD4+ T cells, CD4+CD45RA+CD25-. The chain is encoded by TRBV28 joined to TRBJ2-3, with 7 middle bases fitting TRBD2. This sequence was found in a female donor with breast cancer. The sequenced DNA: TGTGCCAGCAGTCAACCTACGACTAGCTCGAGGTACGGGGATACGCAGTATTTT. It is translated as CASSQPTTSSRYGDTQYF.